The clone carrying this T cell receptor (beta chain) was recorded at least ten times. This specimen belongs to a study of metastatic and nonmetastatic thyroid tumors. Study overall: Repertoires from blood and tumor or nodule tissue of malignant and benign thyroid patients were compared.

The V end was cut by 6 bases, the J end by 6 bases, with 6 bases between. This CDR3 has 10 amino acids. Germline V gene sequence: CDR1 SNHLY, CDR2 FYNNEI. Patients had received no treatment of any kind before thyroid surgery. In the original processing: A classifier for distant metastasis in papillary thyroid cancer was constructed using CDR3 differences observed across clinicopathological groups. Using MiXCR, TCRdb reanalyzed the PCR reads. Here the V and J calls rest on TCRdb's processing, not on the authors' analysis. The sample carries about 92,000 clones, 15% recorded once. This receptor was taken from a female donor with papillary thyroid cancer or a benign thyroid nodule (not recorded which). Some clones in this sample may be carry-over from other donors' samples. The chain carries TRBV2 and TRBJ2-7, with D unclear. Sequencing was done on a sample of blood. This CDR3 is CASSGPEQYF. CDR3 nucleotides: TGTGCCAGCAGCGGGCCCGAGCAGTACTTC.